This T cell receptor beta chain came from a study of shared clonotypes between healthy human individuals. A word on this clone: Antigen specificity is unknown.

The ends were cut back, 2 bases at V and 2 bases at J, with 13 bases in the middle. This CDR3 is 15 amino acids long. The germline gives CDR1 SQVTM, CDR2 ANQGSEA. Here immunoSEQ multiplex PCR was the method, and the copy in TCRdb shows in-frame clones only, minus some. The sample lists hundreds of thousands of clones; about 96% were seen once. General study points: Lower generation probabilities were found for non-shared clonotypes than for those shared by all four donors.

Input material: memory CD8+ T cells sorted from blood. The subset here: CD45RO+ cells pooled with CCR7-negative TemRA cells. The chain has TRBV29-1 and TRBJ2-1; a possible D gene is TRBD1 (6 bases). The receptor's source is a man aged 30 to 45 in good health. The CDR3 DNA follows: TGCAGCGTTGAAATTGGACAGCTAACCTACAATGAGCAGTTCTTC. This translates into CSVEIGQLTYNEQFF.